A single T cell receptor beta chain is shown here with its context. Antigen specificity is unknown. The study ran its PCR with 60 Vbeta and 13 Jbeta primers. Generated by immunoSEQ multiplex PCR, the TCRdb table keeps only in-frame clones and is missing some. The data include 55,000 to 75,000 clones; the top ten clones carry roughly 4%. This entry belongs to a study of cytomegalovirus exposure and HLA in healthy donors. Study-wide findings and caveats: Productive rates of about 87% or about 30% were seen for most TCR beta V segments in an earlier analysis. Roughly even sequencing depth across donors was the assumption behind the presence/absence analyses. It is likely that the observed cluster of highly shared sequence variants was a sequencing artifact.

Germline values: CDR1 ENHRY, CDR2 SYGVKD. The CDR3 runs to 13 residues. The ends were cut back, 4 bases at V and 6 bases at J, with 10 bases in the middle. The TCR originated in a male donor in good health and CMV-seronegative. The sequenced sample consisted of PBMCs. The chain uses TRBV10-3 and TRBJ1-5; D is possibly TRBD1 (6 bases). The CDR3 DNA reads TGTGCCATCAGTGCAGGGGAGGGTCAGCCCCAGCATTTT. It is translated as CAISAGEGQPQHF.